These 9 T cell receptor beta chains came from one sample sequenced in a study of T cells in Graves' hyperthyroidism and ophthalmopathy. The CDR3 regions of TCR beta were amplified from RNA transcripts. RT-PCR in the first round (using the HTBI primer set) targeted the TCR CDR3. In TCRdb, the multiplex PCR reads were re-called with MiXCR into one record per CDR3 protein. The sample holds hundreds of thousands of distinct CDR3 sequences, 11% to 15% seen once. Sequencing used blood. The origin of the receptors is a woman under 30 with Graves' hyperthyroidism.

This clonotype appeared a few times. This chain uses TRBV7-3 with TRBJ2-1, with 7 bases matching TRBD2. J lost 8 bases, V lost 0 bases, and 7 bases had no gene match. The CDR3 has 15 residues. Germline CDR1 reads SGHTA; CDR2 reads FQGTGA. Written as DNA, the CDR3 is TGTGCCAGCAGCTTAACAGGACTAGTTGGTTATGAGCAGTTCTTC. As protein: CASSLTGLVGYEQFF.

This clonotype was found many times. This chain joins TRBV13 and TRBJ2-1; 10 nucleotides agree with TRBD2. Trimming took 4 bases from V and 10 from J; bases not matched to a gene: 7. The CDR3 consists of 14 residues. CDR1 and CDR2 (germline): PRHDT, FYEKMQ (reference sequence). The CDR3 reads CASSSSGREYEQFF. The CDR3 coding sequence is TGTGCCAGCAGCTCGAGCGGGAGGGAGTACGAGCAGTTCTTC.

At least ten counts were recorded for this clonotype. The CDR3 DNA sequence: TGTGCCTGGAGTGCGCTAGCGGCGAGCACAGATACGCAGTATTTT. This codes for CAWSALAASTDTQYF. This sequence joins TRBV30 and TRBJ2-3, with 7 bases matching TRBD2. The CDR3 loop spans 15 amino acids. The ends lost 1 base at V and 0 bases at J; junction bases unmatched: 4. The germline gives CDR1 GTSNPN, CDR2 SVGIG (reference sequence).

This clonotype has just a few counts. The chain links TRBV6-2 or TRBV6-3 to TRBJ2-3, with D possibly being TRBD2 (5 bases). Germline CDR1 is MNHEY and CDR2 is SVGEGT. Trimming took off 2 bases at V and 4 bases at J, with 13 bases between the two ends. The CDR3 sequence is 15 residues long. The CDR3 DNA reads TGTGCCAGCAGTTACGAGGGCAGCAGATCAGATACGCAGTATTTT. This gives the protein CASSYEGSRSDTQYF.

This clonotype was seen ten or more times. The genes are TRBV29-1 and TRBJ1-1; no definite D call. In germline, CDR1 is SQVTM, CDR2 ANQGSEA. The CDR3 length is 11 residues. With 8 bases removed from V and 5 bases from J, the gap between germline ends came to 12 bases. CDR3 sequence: CSLSLGTEAFF. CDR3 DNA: TGCAGCCTCTCTTTGGGGACTGAAGCTTTCTTT.

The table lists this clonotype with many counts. The CDR3 loop reads CASRSGQGFYEQYF. CDR3 in DNA: TGCGCCAGCAGATCGGGACAGGGTTTTTACGAGCAGTACTTC. The genes are TRBV5-1 and TRBJ2-7; 9 bases align to TRBD1. V lost 5 bases to trimming and J lost 4 bases; unmatched junction nucleotides: 7. Germline V lookup: CDR1 SGHRS, CDR2 YFSETQ. The CDR3 loop spans 14 amino acids.

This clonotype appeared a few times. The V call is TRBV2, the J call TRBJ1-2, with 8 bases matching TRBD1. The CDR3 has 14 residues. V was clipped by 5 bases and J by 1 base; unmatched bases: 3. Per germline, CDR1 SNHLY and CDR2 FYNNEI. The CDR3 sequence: CASSQGAFNYGYTF. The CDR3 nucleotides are TGTGCCAGCAGTCAGGGGGCCTTTAACTATGGCTACACCTTC.

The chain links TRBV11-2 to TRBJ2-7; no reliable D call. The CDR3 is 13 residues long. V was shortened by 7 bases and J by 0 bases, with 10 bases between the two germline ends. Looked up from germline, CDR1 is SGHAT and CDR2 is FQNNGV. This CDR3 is CASTFAASYEQYF. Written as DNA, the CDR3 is TGTGCCAGCACCTTCGCGGCCTCCTACGAGCAGTACTTC.

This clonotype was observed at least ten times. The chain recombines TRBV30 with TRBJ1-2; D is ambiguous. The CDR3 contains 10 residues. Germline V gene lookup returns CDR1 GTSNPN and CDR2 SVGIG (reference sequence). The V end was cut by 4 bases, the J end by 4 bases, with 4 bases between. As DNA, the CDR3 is TGTGCCTGGAAAGGCTATGGCTACACCTTC. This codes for CAWKGYGYTF.